This T cell receptor (beta chain) was retrieved from a study of blood T cell repertoires in COVID-19 (dated by TCRdb to 2019 to 2021). Regarding the research as a whole: Samples from collaborators originated in the United States, Italy and Spain and spanned both the acute and convalescent phases of COVID-19. The material from the prospective study consisted of cDNA or gDNA derived from T cells, B-cell-depleted T cells, or PBMCs. Deeply sampled blood TCRbeta repertoires from subjects exposed to, actively infected with, or recovered from COVID-19 were included in the dataset. The repertoires were released in a freely available public database intended as a resource for research on the immune response to SARS-CoV-2. The samples were drawn from two sources: the first 160 participants of the ongoing ImmuneRACE study, and 950 to 1,500 subjects contributed by 6 global collaborators. The sample metadata nearly always contained a de-identified subject ID, COVID-19 status, age in years and sex. HLA class I and class II types, where available, came from metadata supplied by the sample provider rather than from assay-based typing. Results the study describes overall, beyond this receptor: The amount of clinical and demographic metadata varied by source and participant and was provided uncurated.

The immunoSEQ Assay, a bias-controlled multiplex PCR, was used to amplify TCRbeta CDR3 regions from genomic DNA. The study's own analysis went as follows. The number of nucleated cells in each sample was estimated by amplification of reference gene primers within the assay. To quantify the absolute abundance of each unique TCRbeta CDR3 rearrangement, sequence reads were collapsed and filtered. Productive Simpson clonality was computed per sample as the square root of Simpson's diversity index over productive rearrangements. The clones in this table, taken by TCRdb from immuneACCESS, are in-frame only. Not every clone is retained; where verified, under half of the shortfall comes from an unresolved V gene, and the cause of the rest is unknown. V and J calls and clone size are given by that table; D and trimming were obtained from the DNA. Within this sample are roughly 100,000 clones, with roughly 90% of them counted one time only. Approximately 3.5% of the sample is held by the ten biggest clonotypes.

For this chain, trimming is 4 bases at the V end and 2 bases at the J end, and the number of junction bases without a gene match is 8. The CDR3 runs 18 amino acids, cysteine and phenylalanine included. The kept DNA is CDR3 alone, 54 bases in frame from the first base. Sequences LGHDT (CDR1) and YNNKEL (CDR2) are obtained from the germline V gene (reference sequence). Whole blood was collected in K2EDTA tubes by collaborating institutions according to the institutions' own protocols. For TCRbeta analysis, collaborators shipped samples as frozen whole blood, isolated PBMCs, or DNA extracted from either of those sample types. With respect to this clone: Its antigen target is currently unknown. Qualities for individual bases were not recorded, and no much larger clone is one base off.

This sequence uses TRBV3-1 (or the pseudogene TRBV3-2) and TRBJ2-3; 14 junctional bases match TRBD2. The sequence was obtained from a woman between 55 and 75 years old with acute or convalescent COVID-19. Sequenced sample: peripheral blood. CDR3 loop: CASSLRLAGGPNTDTQYF. The DNA sequence is TGTGCCAGCAGCCTCAGACTAGCGGGAGGGCCTAACACAGATACGCAGTATTTT.